The sequence of this T cell receptor (beta chain) was determined in a study of cytomegalovirus exposure and HLA in healthy donors (TCRdb year 2017). Concerning the study at large: An earlier analysis of approximately 640 of the donors reported about 250 Gb of sequence data and around 110 million unique TCR beta sequences from approximately 180 million T cells. In a later analysis, previously published TCR beta repertoires from roughly 710 donors were re-analyzed and high-resolution HLA genotyping was added so that TCR occurrence patterns could be studied. The study aimed to test whether signatures of past pathogen exposure could be identified by cataloging public T cell receptors. A later genetic analysis used genome-wide SNP genotypes for about 60% of the roughly 700 donors, treating that subset as a discovery cohort. To decide whether each TCR beta V gene segment behaved as functional or pseudogenic, an earlier analysis of over 500 of the donors relied on high-throughput TCR beta sequencing. A separate validation cohort of roughly 130 different subjects was used in addition to the roughly 620-subject first cohort. Around 300 gigabases of sequencing data and approximately 93 million unique TCR sequences were included in an early release covering about 620 HLA-typed donors. The study profiled the T cell repertoires of under 700 subjects by immunosequencing and related them to cytomegalovirus serostatus. Across 300 to 400 genotyped donors of the cohort, an average of roughly 230,000 unique TCR beta nucleotide sequences per donor were sequenced, and around 20% of those sequences were non-productive. All discovery cohort repertoires had been generated using a single sequencing platform. Rather than using new phenotypic data, the later analysis identified candidate immune exposures from TCR beta sequences and from how often those sequences occurred across donors. The study combined high-throughput TCR immunosequencing, statistical association of individual TCRs with disease status, and machine learning to predict cytomegalovirus infection status. Both class I and class II loci were covered by HLA typing, at four-digit resolution. Among the roughly 390 genotyped donors, roughly 80% belonged to the genetic ancestry cluster associated with self-reported Caucasian donors. Roughly 5 DR-DQ haplotypes were handled as single units for association and clustering, since linkage in the cohort was strong. Alongside the repertoire data, information on donor age, sex, ethnicity and CMV serostatus was compiled. Typing coverage differed by locus: A, B, C, DRB1 and DQB1 were typed in about 620-630 donors, DQA1 in 522, DPA1 in 600 to 610, and DPB1 in just under 480.

The study at large found these results: The classifier was reported to diagnose cytomegalovirus status with high specificity and sensitivity in both the original cohort and the validation cohort. According to the authors, the approach could potentially be generalized to other disease states and immunological phenotypes. A cluster of highly shared sequence variants was judged likely to represent a technical artifact of the sequencing pipeline. Compared with the roughly 600-donor mean, donors in an Asian-associated ancestry cluster had fewer N-insertions in productive TCRs, according to a later genetic analysis. Broadly in line with IMGT annotations, most TCR beta V segments showed up in productive rearrangements about 87% or about 30% of the time in an earlier analysis of approximately 640 of the donors. A later analysis associated approximately 17,000 TCR beta sequences with specific HLA alleles at a false discovery rate of 0.05. In vitro tests confirmed that a few of the cytomegalovirus-associated TCR beta chains recognize cytomegalovirus antigens. Compared with equally common non-associated chains, HLA-associated TCR beta chains in a later analysis were more clonally expanded and had lower generation probabilities. When HLA alleles, especially DR and DQ, strongly co-occurred, TCR associations were difficult to assign to individual alleles. Most TCR sequences were seen in very few donors, while some public TCRs were found in many individuals. Because some donors lacked HLA typing at each locus, the association tests relied only on the typed subset. The 87-base-pair reads could not distinguish some IMGT-functional V segments, including TRBV6-2 and TRBV6-3, so those segments were excluded. According to a later analysis, TCR association rates differed among HLA loci, with DRB1 alleles showing the most associated TCRs and HLA-C alleles showing the fewest. Because counts were too low, approximately 18 rarely observed V segments, including chromosome 9 orphons, were excluded from the earlier analysis of a few hundred of the donors. Correlated functional status among segregating V segments might be attributable to linkage disequilibrium, but an unknown experimental factor could not be ruled out. According to a later analysis, parvovirus B19, influenza, CMV and Epstein-Barr virus appeared linked to several top co-occurrence clusters. CMV serostatus was the only immune exposure information available for the cohort. The study listed 164 TCR beta chains as associated with cytomegalovirus. In this cohort, only TCR beta chains were sequenced, and detectable features were limited by the absence of alpha or paired-chain data. A further reported finding was that TCR beta sequences accurately predicted the HLA-A and HLA-B alleles for most subjects in the first cohort. Most CMV-associated TCR beta chains appeared to be HLA-restricted in a later analysis, and the HLA associations seemed to be driven largely by CMV exposure. A later genetic analysis associated a missense DCLRE1C variant with V-gene and J-gene trimming of TCR beta chains, and an independent cohort replicated the association. Roughly uniform sequencing depth across donors was assumed in presence/absence analyses, although this assumption may not hold.

The library was generated by the immunoSEQ multiplex PCR assay. The multiplex PCR relied on a mix of 60 forward primers for TCR Vbeta segments and 13 reverse primers for TCR Jbeta segments. A multiplex PCR assay on genomic DNA amplified the CDR3 region of rearranged TCR beta genes. On the Illumina HiSeq System, the amplified TCR beta libraries were sequenced as 87-base-pair reads. Per the source publication's procedure: In a later analysis, approximately 74 million unique TCR beta chains were counted across the roughly 610 repertoires, and approximately 11 million of these chains were shared by at least two donors. Raw reads were error-corrected and collapsed into unique sequences with a nearest-neighbor algorithm that merged closely related sequences to remove PCR and sequencing errors. Alignment of CDR3 sequences to IMGT reference sequences was used to assign V, D and J gene segments. For a sequence to be retained, at least a six-nucleotide match to both a V gene segment and a J gene segment was required. A rearrangement was called productive if the CDR3 had no stop codons and remained in frame with V and J, and every other rearrangement was called non-productive. Following IMGT convention, CDR3 was defined as the stretch from the second conserved V-encoded cysteine to the conserved J-encoded phenylalanine. In an earlier analysis of 550 to 650 of the donors, sequences lacking an unambiguous match to a single V gene segment were excluded. In an earlier analysis of 500 to 750 of the donors, V segments were called functional above 56.7% productive rearrangements and were called segregating when the between-donor standard deviation exceeded 5%. A statistical classification framework was built for diagnosing cytomegalovirus status from the catalog of TCR beta chain sequences. In a later analysis, TCR nucleotide sequences were compared against IMGT/GENE-DB human TR gene sequences so that V and J genes could be assigned. The TCRdist pipeline was used in a later analysis to assign CDR3 sequences and most-parsimonious VDJ recombination scenarios. In a later analysis, each TCR beta chain was defined by its CDR3 amino acid sequence together with its V-gene family, and reads without a unique V-gene family were excluded. In a later analysis, around 650 highly shared, low-generation-probability nucleotide sequences were removed to address suspected cross-contamination and a sequencing artifact. In a later analysis, a clonal expansion index was calculated for each public chain from normalized within-repertoire ranks of inferred template counts. A later analysis computed generation probabilities with a VDJ recombination model fitted to out-of-frame rearrangements, and checked the results against IGoR. In a later analysis, TCR-TCR, TCR-HLA and TCR-CMV co-occurrence was scored with hypergeometric tests, and a repertoire-size bias correction was applied to TCR pairs. False discovery rates were estimated in a later analysis by permuting HLA or CMV assignments 20 times. A later analysis grouped co-occurring TCRs with DBSCAN, adding TCRdist sequence similarity when clustering within HLA-allele-positive subsets. For co-occurrence clustering, repertoires with fewer than 30,000 or more than 120,000 public chains were excluded, along with a handful of repertoires with anomalous nucleotide sharing. In TCRdb, the immuneACCESS table is reduced to in-frame sequences with V and J assigned. These tables do not hold every clone; where another copy was compared, an unresolved V gene accounts for under half, and the others remain unexplained. The V and J calls and clone size were taken over from that table, and D and trimming were inferred from the DNA. The sample table contains about 120,000 clones; only one count was recorded for about 75% of them. The top ten hold roughly an eighth of the sample.

This clone was observed a single time. Its antigen target is currently unknown. No much larger clone exists at a distance of one base, and base qualities are not known. In total, roughly 710 healthy bone marrow donors made up the cohort. At the time of sampling, every cohort member was nominally healthy, though immune exposures that went unrecorded were likely present. The donor tested CMV seropositive and was one of the 289 seropositive cohort members. A peripheral blood sample was collected from each donor, and TCR beta sequencing was performed on peripheral blood mononuclear cells. Genomic DNA extraction from the blood cell samples was performed with the Qiagen DNeasy Blood Extraction Kit. CDR1 SGHTA and CDR2 FQGNSA were looked up in the germline V gene. Reading from cysteine to phenylalanine, the CDR3 counts 18 amino acids. Of the read, only the CDR3 DNA is kept; its 54 bases are in frame from base 1. Trimming removed 0 bases from V and 1 base from J, leaving 13 bases between the germline ends.

The receptor was derived from a middle-aged woman in good health and CMV-seropositive. Material: PBMCs. The rearranged segments are TRBV7-2 and TRBJ2-6; TRBD2 is perhaps the D gene, given 7 matching bases. The nucleotide sequence reads as follows: TGTGCCAGCAGCTTAGCCCCTGGGGGGGCGTCTGGGGCCAACGTCCTGACTTTC. This codes for CASSLAPGGASGANVLTF. Beyond the CDR3, the reference TRBV7-2 and TRBJ2-6 genes provide the residues; the full variable domain reads: GAGVSQSPSNKVTEKGKDVELRCDPISGHTALYWYRQSLGQGLEFLIYFQGNSAPDKSGLPSDRFSAERTGGSVSTLTIQRTQQEDSAVYLCASSLAPGGASGANVLTFGAGSRLTVL.